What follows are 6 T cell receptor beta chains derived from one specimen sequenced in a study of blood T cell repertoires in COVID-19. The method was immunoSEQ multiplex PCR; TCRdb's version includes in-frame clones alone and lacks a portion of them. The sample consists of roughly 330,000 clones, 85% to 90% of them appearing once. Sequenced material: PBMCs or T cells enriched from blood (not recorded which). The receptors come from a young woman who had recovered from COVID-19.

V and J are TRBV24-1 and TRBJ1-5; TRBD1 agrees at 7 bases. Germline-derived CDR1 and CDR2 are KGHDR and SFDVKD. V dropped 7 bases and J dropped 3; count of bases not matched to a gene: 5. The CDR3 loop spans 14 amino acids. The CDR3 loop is CATRQGGFNQPQHF. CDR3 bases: TGTGCCACCAGGCAGGGGGGCTTCAATCAGCCCCAGCATTTT.

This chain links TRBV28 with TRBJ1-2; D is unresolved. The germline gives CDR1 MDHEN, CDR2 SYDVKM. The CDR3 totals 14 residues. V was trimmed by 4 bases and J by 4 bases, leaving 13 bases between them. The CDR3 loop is CASSSGTVFYGYTF. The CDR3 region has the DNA TGTGCCAGCAGTTCCGGTACAGTCTTCTATGGCTACACCTTC.

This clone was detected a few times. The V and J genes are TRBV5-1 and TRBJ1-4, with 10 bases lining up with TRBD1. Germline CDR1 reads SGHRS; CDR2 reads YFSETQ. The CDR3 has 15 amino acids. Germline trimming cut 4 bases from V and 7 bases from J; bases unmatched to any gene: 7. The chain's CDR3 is CASSARTGGAEKLFF. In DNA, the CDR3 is TGCGCCAGCAGCGCCAGGACAGGGGGGGCTGAAAAACTGTTTTTT.

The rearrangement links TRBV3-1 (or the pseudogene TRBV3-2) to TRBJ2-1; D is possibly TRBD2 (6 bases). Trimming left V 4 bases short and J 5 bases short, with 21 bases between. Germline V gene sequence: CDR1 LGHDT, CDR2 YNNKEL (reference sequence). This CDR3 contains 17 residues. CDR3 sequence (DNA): TGTGCCAGCAGCCCCTGGTTTGGCGCGGGGAAACACAATGAGCAGTTCTTC. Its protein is CASSPWFGAGKHNEQFF.

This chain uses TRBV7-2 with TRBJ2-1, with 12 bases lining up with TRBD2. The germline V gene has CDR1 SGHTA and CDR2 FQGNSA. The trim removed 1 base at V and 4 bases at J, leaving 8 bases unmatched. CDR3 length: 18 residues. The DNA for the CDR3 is TGTGCCAGCAGCTTAGAAGGGTGGACTAGCGGGACATACAATGAGCAGTTCTTC. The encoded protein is CASSLEGWTSGTYNEQFF.

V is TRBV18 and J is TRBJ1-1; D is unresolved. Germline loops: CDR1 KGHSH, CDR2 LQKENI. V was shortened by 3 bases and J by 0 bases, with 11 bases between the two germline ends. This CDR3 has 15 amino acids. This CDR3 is CASSPYDNLNTEAFF. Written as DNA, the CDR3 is TGTGCCAGCTCACCGTACGACAATCTGAACACTGAAGCTTTCTTT. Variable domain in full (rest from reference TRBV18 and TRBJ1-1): NAGVMQNPRHLVRRRGQEARLRCSPMKGHSHVYWYRQLPEEGLKFMVYLQKENIIDESGMPKERFSAEFPKEGPSILRIQQVVRGDSAAYFCASSPYDNLNTEAFFGQGTRLTVV.